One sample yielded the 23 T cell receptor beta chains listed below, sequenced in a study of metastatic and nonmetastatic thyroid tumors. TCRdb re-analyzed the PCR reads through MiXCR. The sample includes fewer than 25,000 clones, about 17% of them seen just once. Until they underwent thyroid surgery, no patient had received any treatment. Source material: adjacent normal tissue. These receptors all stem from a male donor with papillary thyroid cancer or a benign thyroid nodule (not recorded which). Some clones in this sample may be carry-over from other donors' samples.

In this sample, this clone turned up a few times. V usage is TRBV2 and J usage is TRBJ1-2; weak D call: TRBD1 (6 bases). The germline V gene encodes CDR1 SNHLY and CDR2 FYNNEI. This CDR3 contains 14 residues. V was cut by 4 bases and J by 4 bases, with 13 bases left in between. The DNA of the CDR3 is TGTGCCAGCAGTGTAGGTCCAGGGGTCTATGGCTACACCTTC. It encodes CASSVGPGVYGYTF.

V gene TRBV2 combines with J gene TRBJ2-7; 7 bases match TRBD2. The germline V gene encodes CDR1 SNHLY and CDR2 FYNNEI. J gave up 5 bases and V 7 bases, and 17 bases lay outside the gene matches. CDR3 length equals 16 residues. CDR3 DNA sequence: TGTGCCAGCACTCTAGCGGCCCCCTGGAAAGGAAACGAGCAGTACGTC. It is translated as CASTLAAPWKGNEQYV.

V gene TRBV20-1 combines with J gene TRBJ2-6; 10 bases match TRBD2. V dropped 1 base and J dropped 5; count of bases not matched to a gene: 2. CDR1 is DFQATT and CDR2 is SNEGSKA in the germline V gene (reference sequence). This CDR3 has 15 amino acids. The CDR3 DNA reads TGCAGTGCTAGAGTCACTAGCGGGAGGGCCAACGTCCTGACTTTC. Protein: CSARVTSGRANVLTF.

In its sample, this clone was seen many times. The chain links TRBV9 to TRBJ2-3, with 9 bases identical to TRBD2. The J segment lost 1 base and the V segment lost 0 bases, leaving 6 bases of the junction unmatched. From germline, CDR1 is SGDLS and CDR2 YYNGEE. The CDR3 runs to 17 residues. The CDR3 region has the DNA TGTGCCAGCAGCGTAGCCCCTAGCGGGATGGGCACAGATACGCAGTATTTT. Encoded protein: CASSVAPSGMGTDTQYF.

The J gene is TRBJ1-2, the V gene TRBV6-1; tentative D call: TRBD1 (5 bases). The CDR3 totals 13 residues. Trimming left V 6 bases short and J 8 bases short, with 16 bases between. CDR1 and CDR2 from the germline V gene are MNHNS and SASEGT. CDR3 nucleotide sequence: TGTGCCAGCAGGGCACAGGTATTCGAGGGCTACACCTTC. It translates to CASRAQVFEGYTF.

CDR3 bases: TGTGCCAGCACTCTGGGACAGGAGTTAGGCTACACCTTC. This translates into CASTLGQELGYTF. The rearrangement joins TRBV6-1 to TRBJ1-2; 8 bases are a match to TRBD1. CDR3 length equals 13 residues. The V segment lost 7 bases and the J segment 8 bases; nucleotides outside the gene matches: 9. Germline-derived CDR1 and CDR2 are MNHNS and SASEGT.

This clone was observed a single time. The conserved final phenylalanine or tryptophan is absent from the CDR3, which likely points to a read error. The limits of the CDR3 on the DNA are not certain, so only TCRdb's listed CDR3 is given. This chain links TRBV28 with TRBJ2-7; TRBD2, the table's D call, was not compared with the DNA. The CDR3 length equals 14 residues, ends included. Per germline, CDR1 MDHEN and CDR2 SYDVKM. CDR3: CASSLPAGVYEQSC.

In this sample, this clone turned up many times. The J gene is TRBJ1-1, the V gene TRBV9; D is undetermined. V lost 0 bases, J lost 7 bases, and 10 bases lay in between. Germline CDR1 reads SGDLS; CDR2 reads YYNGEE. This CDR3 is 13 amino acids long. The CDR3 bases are TGTGCCAGCAGCGTAGGGGCAGAGAGTGAAGCTTTCTTT. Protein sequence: CASSVGAESEAFF.

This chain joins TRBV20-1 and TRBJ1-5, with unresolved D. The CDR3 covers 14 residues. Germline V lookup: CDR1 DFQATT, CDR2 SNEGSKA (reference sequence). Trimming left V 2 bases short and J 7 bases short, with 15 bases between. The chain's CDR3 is CSARKEGLSQPQHF. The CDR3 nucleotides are TGCAGTGCTAGAAAGGAGGGATTAAGCCAGCCCCAGCATTTT.

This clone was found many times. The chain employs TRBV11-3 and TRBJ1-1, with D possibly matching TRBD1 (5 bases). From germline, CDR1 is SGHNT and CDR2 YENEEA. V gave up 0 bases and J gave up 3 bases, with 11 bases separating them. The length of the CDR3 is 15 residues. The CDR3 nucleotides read TGTGCCAGCAGCTTAGATGGGGGGTTGTACACTGAAGCTTTCTTT. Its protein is CASSLDGGLYTEAFF.

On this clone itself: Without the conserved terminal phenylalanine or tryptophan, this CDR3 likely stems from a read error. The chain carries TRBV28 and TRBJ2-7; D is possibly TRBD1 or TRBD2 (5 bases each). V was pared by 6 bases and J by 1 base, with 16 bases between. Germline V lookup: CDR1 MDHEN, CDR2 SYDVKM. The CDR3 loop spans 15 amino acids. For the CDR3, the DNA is TGTGCCAGCAGACCGTCCGGGACCGCGTCCTACGAGCAGTACTTG. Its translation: CASRPSGTASYEQYL.

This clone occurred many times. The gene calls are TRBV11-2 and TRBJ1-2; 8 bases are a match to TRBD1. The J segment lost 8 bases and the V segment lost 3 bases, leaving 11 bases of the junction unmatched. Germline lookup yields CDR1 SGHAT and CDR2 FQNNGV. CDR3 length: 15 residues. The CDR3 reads CASSFRYRGKEGYTF. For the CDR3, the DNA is TGTGCCAGCAGCTTTCGGTACAGGGGGAAAGAAGGCTACACCTTC.

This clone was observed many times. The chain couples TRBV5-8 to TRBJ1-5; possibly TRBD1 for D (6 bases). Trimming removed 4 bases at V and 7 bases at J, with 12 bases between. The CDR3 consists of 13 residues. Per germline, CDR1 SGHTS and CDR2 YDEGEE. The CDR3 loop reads CASSGDIQQPQHF. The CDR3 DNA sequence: TGTGCCAGCAGCGGGGACATCCAACAGCCCCAGCATTTT. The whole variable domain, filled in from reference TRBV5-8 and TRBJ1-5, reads EAGVTQSPTHLIKTRGQQATLRCSPISGHTSVYWYQQALGLGLQFLLWYDEGEERNRGNFPPRFSGRQFPNYSSELNVNALELEDSALYLCASSGDIQQPQHFGDGTRLSIL.

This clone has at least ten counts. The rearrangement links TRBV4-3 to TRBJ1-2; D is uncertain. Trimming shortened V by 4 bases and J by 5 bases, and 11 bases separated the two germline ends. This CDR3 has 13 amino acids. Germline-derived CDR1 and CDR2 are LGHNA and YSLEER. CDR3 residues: CASSPGRRYGYTF. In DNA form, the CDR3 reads TGCGCCAGCAGCCCGGGCAGACGTTATGGCTACACCTTC.

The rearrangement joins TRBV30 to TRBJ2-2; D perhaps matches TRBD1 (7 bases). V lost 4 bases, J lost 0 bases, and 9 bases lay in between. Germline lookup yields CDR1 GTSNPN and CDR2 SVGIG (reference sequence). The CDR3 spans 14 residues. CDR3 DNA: TGTGCCTGGACAGGGGGGACGAACACCGGGGAGCTGTTTTTT. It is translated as CAWTGGTNTGELFF.

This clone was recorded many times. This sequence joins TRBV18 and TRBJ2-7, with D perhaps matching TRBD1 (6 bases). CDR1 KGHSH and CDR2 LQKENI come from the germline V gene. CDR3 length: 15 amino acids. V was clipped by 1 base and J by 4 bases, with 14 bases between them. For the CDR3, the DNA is TGTGCCAGCTCACCACAACCGGGACACATATACGAGCAGTACGTC. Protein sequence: CASSPQPGHIYEQYV.

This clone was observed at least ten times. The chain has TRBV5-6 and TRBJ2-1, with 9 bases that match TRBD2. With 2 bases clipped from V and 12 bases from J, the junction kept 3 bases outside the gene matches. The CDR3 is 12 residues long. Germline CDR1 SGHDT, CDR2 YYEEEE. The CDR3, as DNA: TGTGCCAGCAGCTTTGGTAGCGGGGGGCAGTTCTTC. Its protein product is CASSFGSGGQFF.

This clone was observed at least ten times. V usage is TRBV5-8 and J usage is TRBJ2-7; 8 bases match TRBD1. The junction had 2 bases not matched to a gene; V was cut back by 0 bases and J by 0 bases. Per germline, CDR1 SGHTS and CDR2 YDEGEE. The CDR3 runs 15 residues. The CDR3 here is CASSLGQGSSYEQYV. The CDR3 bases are TGTGCCAGCAGCTTGGGACAGGGGAGCTCCTACGAGCAGTACGTC.

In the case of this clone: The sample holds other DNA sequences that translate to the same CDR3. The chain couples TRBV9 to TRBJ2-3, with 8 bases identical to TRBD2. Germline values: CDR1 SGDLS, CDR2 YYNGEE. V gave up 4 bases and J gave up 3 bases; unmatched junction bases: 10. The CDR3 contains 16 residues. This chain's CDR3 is CASSSLGGGSTDTQYF. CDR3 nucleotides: TGTGCCAGCAGCTCCCTCGGCGGGGGGAGTACAGATACGCAGTATTTT.

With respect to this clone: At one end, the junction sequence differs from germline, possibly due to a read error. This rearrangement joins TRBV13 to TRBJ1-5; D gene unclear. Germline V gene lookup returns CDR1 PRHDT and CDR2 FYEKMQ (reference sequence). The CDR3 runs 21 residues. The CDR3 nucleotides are TGTGCCAGCACCTTATCCACGGGGAATCCGAACGCCCACGCGATCAATCAGCCCCAGCATTTT. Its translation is CASTLSTGNPNAHAINQPQHF.

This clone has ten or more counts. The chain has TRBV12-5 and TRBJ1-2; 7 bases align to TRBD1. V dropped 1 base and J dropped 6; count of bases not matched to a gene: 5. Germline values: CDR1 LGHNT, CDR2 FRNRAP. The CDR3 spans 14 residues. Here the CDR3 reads CASGLGGTVNGYTF. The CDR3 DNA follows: TGTGCTAGTGGTTTGGGCGGGACAGTCAATGGCTACACCTTC.

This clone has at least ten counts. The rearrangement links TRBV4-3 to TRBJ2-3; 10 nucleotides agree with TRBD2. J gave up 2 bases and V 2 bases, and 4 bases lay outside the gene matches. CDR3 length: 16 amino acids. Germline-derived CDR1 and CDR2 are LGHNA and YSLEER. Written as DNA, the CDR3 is TGCGCCAGCAGCCAATCACTAGCGGGGCTCACAGATACGCAGTATTTT. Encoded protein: CASSQSLAGLTDTQYF.

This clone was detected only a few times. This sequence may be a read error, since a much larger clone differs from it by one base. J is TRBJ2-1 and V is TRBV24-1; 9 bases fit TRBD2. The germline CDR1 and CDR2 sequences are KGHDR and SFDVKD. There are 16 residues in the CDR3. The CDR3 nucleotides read TGCGCCACCAGTGATAGTAGCGGGAGACAGTACAATGAGCAGTTCTTC. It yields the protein CATSDSSGRQYNEQFF.